The rows below give T cell receptor beta chains drawn from one sample of a study of cytomegalovirus exposure and HLA in healthy donors. Clones were sequenced by immunoSEQ multiplex PCR, and TCRdb holds only the in-frame ones, with some missing. The data hold about 260,000 clones, with around 91% observed a single time. Sequences were obtained from PBMCs. These TCRs come from a woman between 25 and 40 years old in good health and CMV-seronegative. The CDR3 runs from the conserved cysteine through the conserved F or W. A D gene is named only where the DNA matches it firmly. Clone size, where shown, is once, few, many, or a class for clones that have expanded.

j_call: TRBJ1-2
clone_size: NA
d_call: NA
v_call: TRBV4-1
cdr3_aa: CASMGDNNYGYTF
cdr3_nt: TGCGCCAGCATGGGGGACAATAACTATGGCTACACCTTC

j_call: TRBJ2-1
clone_size: NA
d_call: NA
v_call: TRBV4-3
cdr3_aa: CASSQGRGLKFNEQFF
cdr3_nt: TGCGCCAGCAGCCAAGGAAGGGGCCTCAAATTCAATGAGCAGTTCTTC

j_call: TRBJ1-1
clone_size: NA
d_call: TRBD1
v_call: TRBV28
cdr3_aa: CASSPRTGGLDEAFF
cdr3_nt: TGTGCCAGCAGTCCGCGGACAGGGGGCTTGGACGAAGCTTTCTTT

j_call: TRBJ2-7
clone_size: once
d_call: NA
v_call: TRBV5-1
cdr3_aa: CASSFQEPLLQEQYF
cdr3_nt: TGCGCCAGCAGCTTTCAAGAGCCCCTGCTCCAGGAGCAGTACTTC

j_call: TRBJ2-7
clone_size: NA
d_call: NA
v_call: TRBV28
cdr3_aa: CASSLNGRATYEQYF
cdr3_nt: TGTGCCAGCAGTTTAAATGGGCGGGCCACCTACGAGCAGTACTTC

j_call: TRBJ1-1
clone_size: NA
d_call: NA
v_call: TRBV5-4
cdr3_aa: CASSFQGGNTEAFF
cdr3_nt: TGTGCCAGCAGCTTTCAGGGCGGGAACACTGAAGCTTTCTTT

j_call: TRBJ2-5
clone_size: NA
d_call: TRBD2
v_call: TRBV27
cdr3_aa: CASSTYRPSGRKDLGGTQYF
cdr3_nt: TGTGCCAGCAGTACCTATCGACCTAGCGGGAGAAAGGACCTTGGTGGGACCCAGTACTTC

j_call: TRBJ2-7
clone_size: NA
d_call: NA
v_call: TRBV4-2
cdr3_aa: CASSQDARLVEQYF
cdr3_nt: TGTGCCAGCAGCCAAGACGCCCGACTTGTGGAGCAGTACTTC

j_call: TRBJ2-2
clone_size: NA
d_call: TRBD2
v_call: TRBV7-9
cdr3_aa: CASSPSGGTGELFF
cdr3_nt: TGTGCCAGCAGTCCTAGCGGGGGGACCGGGGAGCTGTTTTTT

j_call: TRBJ1-2
clone_size: NA
d_call: TRBD1
v_call: TRBV6-1
cdr3_aa: CASSDRTGQSYGYTF
cdr3_nt: TGTGCCAGCAGTGATCGGACAGGGCAATCATATGGCTACACCTTC

j_call: TRBJ1-1
clone_size: few
d_call: NA
v_call: TRBV5-5
cdr3_aa: CASNKGVNTEAFF
cdr3_nt: TGTGCCAGCAACAAAGGTGTGAACACTGAAGCTTTCTTT

j_call: TRBJ2-7
clone_size: NA
d_call: TRBD1
v_call: TRBV11-2
cdr3_aa: CASSFSAGTDYEQYF
cdr3_nt: TGTGCCAGCAGCTTTAGCGCCGGGACAGACTACGAGCAGTACTTC

j_call: TRBJ2-7
clone_size: once
d_call: TRBD2
v_call: TRBV7-9
cdr3_aa: CASSGSGRDEQYF
cdr3_nt: TGTGCCAGCAGTGGGTCAGGGAGGGACGAGCAGTACTTC

j_call: TRBJ2-3
clone_size: NA
d_call: TRBD1
v_call: TRBV2
cdr3_aa: CASSEDRDRNLDTQYF
cdr3_nt: TGTGCCAGCAGTGAAGACCGGGACAGGAATTTAGATACGCAGTATTTT

j_call: TRBJ2-3
clone_size: once
d_call: NA
v_call: TRBV7-9
cdr3_aa: CASSPGTDTDTQYF
cdr3_nt: TGTGCCAGCAGTCCCGGGACTGACACAGATACGCAGTATTTT

j_call: TRBJ2-3
clone_size: NA
d_call: TRBD2
v_call: TRBV27
cdr3_aa: CASSLGLAVAGLGTDTQYF
cdr3_nt: TGTGCCAGCAGTTTAGGACTAGCGGTAGCCGGACTGGGCACAGATACGCAGTATTTT

j_call: TRBJ2-2
clone_size: NA
d_call: NA
v_call: TRBV5-1
cdr3_aa: CASSGRDTVNTGELFF
cdr3_nt: TGCGCCAGCAGCGGCCGGGACACCGTGAACACCGGGGAGCTGTTTTTT

j_call: TRBJ2-7
clone_size: NA
d_call: NA
v_call: TRBV11-3
cdr3_aa: CASSPRGTYEQYF
cdr3_nt: TGTGCCAGCAGCCCCCGGGGGACCTACGAGCAGTACTTC

j_call: TRBJ2-3
clone_size: NA
d_call: TRBD2
v_call: TRBV7-2
cdr3_aa: CASSSAGLAVDTQYF
cdr3_nt: TGTGCCAGCAGCTCCGCCGGACTAGCAGTAGATACGCAGTATTTT

j_call: TRBJ1-5
clone_size: NA
d_call: NA
v_call: TRBV15
cdr3_aa: CATRPGSMYSNQPQHF
cdr3_nt: TGTGCCACCCGTCCCGGGTCCATGTATAGCAATCAGCCCCAGCATTTT

j_call: TRBJ1-2
clone_size: few
d_call: NA
v_call: TRBV9
cdr3_aa: CASSVSHRDGYGYTF
cdr3_nt: TGTGCCAGCAGCGTTTCCCACAGGGATGGGTATGGCTACACCTTC

j_call: TRBJ2-2
clone_size: few
d_call: NA
v_call: TRBV19
cdr3_aa: CASSRNGGGVDTGELFF
cdr3_nt: TGTGCCAGTAGCAGAAATGGGGGAGGAGTGGACACCGGGGAGCTGTTTTTT

j_call: TRBJ2-7
clone_size: NA
d_call: TRBD2
v_call: TRBV5-1
cdr3_aa: CASSLALAGGLYEQYF
cdr3_nt: TGCGCCAGCAGCTTGGCGCTAGCGGGAGGACTCTACGAGCAGTACTTC

j_call: TRBJ2-7
clone_size: once
d_call: NA
v_call: TRBV27
cdr3_aa: CASSTLRAHEQYF
cdr3_nt: TGTGCCAGCAGTACTTTGAGGGCCCACGAGCAGTACTTC